These 32 T cell receptor beta chains share one sample of origin, sequenced in a study of T cell responses to AZD1222 COVID-19 vaccine. Clones were sequenced by immunoSEQ multiplex PCR, and TCRdb holds only the in-frame ones, with some missing. The data contain approximately 150,000 clones, 80% to 90% of them singletons. The sample consisted of peripheral blood, taken on day 0 of AZD1222 vaccination. The receptor source for this set is an adult in good health.

The rearrangement uses TRBV27 and TRBJ1-4; D is possibly TRBD1 (5 bases). The V gene's germline CDR1 is MNHEY and CDR2 SMNVEV (reference sequence). The CDR3 runs to 12 residues. With 3 bases removed from V and 7 bases from J, the gap between germline ends came to 6 bases. The CDR3 DNA reads TGTGCCAGCAGTTTTGGGGGTGAAAAACTGTTTTTT. Residues: CASSFGGEKLFF.

The chain uses TRBV30 and TRBJ2-4, with D possibly being TRBD1 or TRBD2 (5 bases each). Trimming pared 0 bases from V and 0 bases from J, leaving 12 bases between. The length of the CDR3 is 16 residues. The germline gives CDR1 GTSNPN, CDR2 SVGIG (reference sequence). CDR3 nucleotides: TGTGCCTGGAGTGTACGGGGTCAGGGAGCCAAAAACATTCAGTACTTC. As protein: CAWSVRGQGAKNIQYF.

This chain joins TRBV30 and TRBJ1-1; 7 bases align to TRBD1. CDR1 GTSNPN and CDR2 SVGIG come from the germline V gene (reference sequence). This CDR3 contains 13 residues. The J segment lost 4 bases and the V segment lost 2 bases, leaving 4 bases of the junction unmatched. For the CDR3, the DNA is TGTGCCTGGAGTACGGGACAGTCCACTGAAGCTTTCTTT. Its translation is CAWSTGQSTEAFF.

The V call is TRBV5-5, the J call TRBJ2-1; D gene ambiguous. The germline V and J ends were trimmed by 4 bases and 9 bases, with 26 bases remaining between them. Germline assignment: CDR1 SGHKS and CDR2 YYEKEE (reference sequence). CDR3 length: 17 amino acids. In nucleotides, the CDR3 is TGTGCCAGCAGCCCCCCCTCGCTTGGGCTCGGATCGGGTGAGCAGTTCTTC. Translating gives CASSPPSLGLGSGEQFF.

This rearrangement joins TRBV2 to TRBJ2-7; D possibly uses TRBD1 or TRBD2 (5 bases each). Per germline, CDR1 SNHLY and CDR2 FYNNEI. The CDR3 is made up of 15 amino acids. V was clipped by 6 bases and J by 5 bases, with 20 bases between them. The CDR3 region has the DNA TGTGCCAGCAGGACCGGGACGGCCGCCGGGGACGAGCAGTACTTC. The encoded protein is CASRTGTAAGDEQYF. Full variable domain (missing parts from reference TRBV2 and TRBJ2-7): EPEVTQTPSHQVTQMGQEVILRCVPISNHLYFYWYRQILGQKVEFLVSFYNNEISEKSEIFDDQFSVERPDGSNFTLKIRSTKLEDSAMYFCASRTGTAAGDEQYFGPGTRLTVT.

The V call is TRBV7-2, the J call TRBJ2-1; D possibly corresponds to TRBD2 (5 bases). The CDR3 sequence is 14 residues long. V was cut by 0 bases and J by 4 bases, with 7 bases left in between. CDR1 is SGHTA, CDR2 FQGNSA, per germline. Written as DNA, the CDR3 is TGTGCCAGCAGCTTAGCCACTAGGTACAATGAGCAGTTCTTC. Its translation is CASSLATRYNEQFF.

This chain links TRBV20-1 with TRBJ2-7; D possibly corresponds to TRBD2 (6 bases). V was clipped by 3 bases and J by 0 bases, with 15 bases between them. This CDR3 spans 15 amino acids. The germline V gene has CDR1 DFQATT and CDR2 SNEGSKA (reference sequence). The CDR3: CSASRGESPSYEQYF. CDR3 sequence (DNA): TGCAGTGCTAGTCGCGGGGAATCCCCCTCCTACGAGCAGTACTTC.

CDR3 sequence reads: CASSWGINYGYTF. For the CDR3, the DNA is TGTGCCAGCTCCTGGGGCATTAACTATGGCTACACCTTC. The V call is TRBV7-6, the J call TRBJ1-2; D is possibly TRBD1 (5 bases). The CDR3 length is 13 residues. Trimming shortened V by 8 bases and J by 1 base, and 11 bases separated the two germline ends. From germline, CDR1 is SGHVS and CDR2 FNYEAQ.

The rearrangement uses TRBV7-9 and TRBJ2-2, with 14 bases matching TRBD2. Germline lookup yields CDR1 SEHNR and CDR2 FQNEAQ (reference sequence). The V gene end was trimmed by 7 bases and the J gene end by 4 bases; junction bases not matched to a gene: 8. The CDR3 contains 17 residues. CDR3: CASTGTSGSVATGELFF. The CDR3 DNA sequence: TGTGCCAGCACCGGGACTAGCGGGAGCGTTGCCACCGGGGAGCTGTTTTTT.

The V and J genes are TRBV15 and TRBJ1-5; D may be TRBD1 (5 bases). Germline V CDR1 and CDR2: LNHNV, YYDKDF (reference sequence). Trimming removed 0 bases at V and 5 bases at J, with 17 bases between. This CDR3 spans 17 amino acids. The CDR3 spells CATSRDPGARGDQPQHF. DNA of the CDR3: TGTGCCACCAGCAGAGATCCCGGGGCCAGAGGAGATCAGCCCCAGCATTTT. Combining the CDR3 with reference TRBV15 and TRBJ1-5 gives the whole variable domain DAMVIQNPRYQVTQFGKPVTLSCSQTLNHNVMYWYQQKSSQAPKLLFHYYDKDFNNEADTPDNFQSRRPNTSFCFLDIRSPGLGDTAMYLCATSRDPGARGDQPQHFGDGTRLSIL.

The chain employs TRBV4-1 and TRBJ1-2; no definite D call. The V gene lost 4 bases and the J gene lost 6 bases, with 18 bases spanning the gap. Germline V gives CDR1 MGHRA, CDR2 YSYEKL. The CDR3 runs 15 residues. CDR3 protein: CASSPPRTDLDGYTF. CDR3 coding DNA: TGCGCCAGCAGCCCTCCTCGGACGGATCTGGATGGCTACACCTTC.

The chain couples TRBV18 to TRBJ1-5, with D uncertain. Deletions cut 3 bases from V and 4 bases from J, with 10 bases between. The CDR3 extends over 14 amino acids. Germline V gene data show CDR1 as KGHSH and CDR2 as LQKENI. The CDR3 loop is CASSPTDGNQPQHF. The CDR3 DNA sequence: TGTGCCAGCTCACCTACGGACGGGAATCAGCCCCAGCATTTT.

V is TRBV28 and J is TRBJ1-5; D gene ambiguous. V lost 7 bases and J lost 0, with 13 bases in between. The CDR3 has 15 residues. Germline V gene lookup returns CDR1 MDHEN and CDR2 SYDVKM. CDR3 sequence (DNA): TGTGCCAGCACCCCGGACCTCTATAGCAATCAGCCCCAGCATTTT. Amino acids: CASTPDLYSNQPQHF.

V gene TRBV7-9 combines with J gene TRBJ1-6; the D is unclear. This CDR3 has 12 amino acids. Germline CDR1 SEHNR, CDR2 FQNEAQ (reference sequence). V dropped 2 bases and J dropped 10 bases, with 6 bases sitting between them. CDR3 protein: CASSLSGSPLHF. In DNA, the CDR3 is TGTGCCAGCAGCTTAAGCGGGTCACCCCTCCACTTT. Together with reference TRBV7-9 and TRBJ1-6, the CDR3 gives the full variable domain: DTGVSQNPRHKITKRGQNVTFRCDPISEHNRLYWYRQTLGQGPEFLTYFQNEAQLEKSRLLSDRFSAERPKGSFSTLEIQRTEQGDSAMYLCASSLSGSPLHFGNGTRLTVT.

CDR3 sequence reads: CASRWTGGTGELFF. CDR3 nucleotide sequence: TGTGCCAGCAGATGGACAGGGGGCACCGGGGAGCTGTTTTTT. This sequence joins TRBV13 and TRBJ2-2; 10 bases are a match to TRBD1. Germline V gives CDR1 PRHDT, CDR2 FYEKMQ (reference sequence). The CDR3 covers 14 residues. The J segment lost 4 bases and the V segment lost 6 bases, leaving 2 bases of the junction unmatched.

The chain links TRBV7-8 to TRBJ1-2; D call uncertain. The V end lost 1 base, the J end lost 2 bases, and 5 bases lay between the germline ends. The CDR3 is 13 residues long. Germline assignment: CDR1 SGHVS and CDR2 FQNEAQ. CDR3 coding DNA: TGTGCCAGCAGCTTAGACATCAACTATGGCTACACCTTC. This translates into CASSLDINYGYTF. Full variable domain (outside the CDR3, taken from reference TRBV7-8 and TRBJ1-2): GAGVSQSPRYKVAKRGQDVALRCDPISGHVSLFWYQQALGQGPEFLTYFQNEAQLDKSGLPSDRFFAERPEGSVSTLKIQRTQQEDSAVYLCASSLDINYGYTFGSGTRLTVV.

V gene TRBV7-2 combines with J gene TRBJ2-1, with unresolved D. The ends were cut back, 4 bases at V and 4 bases at J, with 14 bases in the middle. CDR3 length equals 15 residues. Germline lookup yields CDR1 SGHTA and CDR2 FQGNSA. The CDR3 is CASSSGPGPYNEQFF. The DNA of the CDR3 is TGTGCCAGCAGCTCCGGTCCTGGTCCATACAATGAGCAGTTCTTC.

The chain recombines TRBV4-1 with TRBJ2-5; the match to TRBD1 covers 8 bases. V was clipped by 1 base and J by 3 bases; unmatched bases: 13. The CDR3 runs 18 residues. The germline gives CDR1 MGHRA, CDR2 YSYEKL. The DNA for the CDR3 is TGCGCCAGCAGCCAAGGCGCCGCGCCAGGGGGCATCGAAGAGACCCAGTACTTC. Its translation is CASSQGAAPGGIEETQYF.

In the case of this clone: The sample holds other DNA sequences that translate to the same CDR3. V gene TRBV12-3 or TRBV12-4 combines with J gene TRBJ2-1; TRBD2 might be the D (5 bases). The V gene lost 1 base and the J gene lost 7 bases, with 8 bases spanning the gap. The CDR3 runs 13 residues. The chain's CDR3 is CASSLVGGNEQFF. DNA of the CDR3: TGTGCCAGCAGTTTAGTTGGCGGGAATGAGCAGTTCTTC.

This sequence joins TRBV4-1 and TRBJ1-1; D gene unclear. Trimming pared 4 bases from V and 7 bases from J, leaving 13 bases between. The germline V gene encodes CDR1 MGHRA and CDR2 YSYEKL. The CDR3 is 13 residues long. The CDR3 DNA sequence: TGCGCCAGCAGCCCCACCCCGGGGTTTGAAGCTTTCTTT. Its translation: CASSPTPGFEAFF.

The chain employs TRBV7-8 and TRBJ2-7; D is possibly TRBD1 (5 bases). This CDR3 spans 16 amino acids. V lost 1 base and J lost 3, with 16 bases in between. Germline V gene lookup returns CDR1 SGHVS and CDR2 FQNEAQ. This CDR3 reads CASSLVGPRQDYEQYF. The CDR3 bases are TGTGCCAGCAGCTTAGTGGGGCCCCGCCAGGACTACGAGCAGTACTTC.

This rearrangement joins TRBV6-5 to TRBJ1-3, with 7 bases fitting TRBD1. The trim removed 8 bases at V and 0 bases at J, leaving 7 bases unmatched. CDR3 size: 15 residues. The germline V gene encodes CDR1 MNHEY and CDR2 SVGAGI. The CDR3 coding sequence is TGTGCCAGCGCCACCCGGGACAGCTCTGGAAACACCATATATTTT. This encodes CASATRDSSGNTIYF.

The V call is TRBV28, the J call TRBJ2-7, with D tentatively TRBD1 (5 bases). V lost 5 bases and J lost 1, with 6 bases in between. This CDR3 is 12 amino acids long. The V gene's germline CDR1 is MDHEN and CDR2 SYDVKM. CDR3 nucleotides: TGTGCCAGCAGTGCAGGGTCCTACGAGCAGTACTTC. It yields the protein CASSAGSYEQYF.

The CDR3 region is CASSLTQGLTDTQYF. The CDR3 DNA is TGTGCCAGCAGCTTAACTCAGGGACTCACAGATACGCAGTATTTT. This chain links TRBV7-8 with TRBJ2-3, with TRBD2 as a possible D gene (6 bases). The CDR3 runs to 15 residues. V lost 2 bases, J lost 2 bases, and 11 bases lay in between. Germline CDR1 and CDR2: SGHVS and FQNEAQ.

J is TRBJ1-5 and V is TRBV27, with TRBD1 matching over 8 bases. Germline V CDR1 and CDR2: MNHEY, SMNVEV (reference sequence). J gave up 0 bases and V 4 bases, and 5 bases lay outside the gene matches. CDR3 size: 16 residues. The CDR3 sequence is CASSSMTGDSNQPQHF. Written as DNA, the CDR3 is TGTGCCAGCAGTTCCATGACAGGGGATAGCAATCAGCCCCAGCATTTT.

As regards this clone: The germline gene is not matched at one end of the junction; a read error may be the cause. V and J are TRBV12-3 or TRBV12-4 and TRBJ2-7; the D gene could be TRBD1 or TRBD2 (7 bases each). The CDR3 consists of 12 residues. The CDR3 region is CASSPGGEDTNF. The CDR3 DNA reads TGTGCCAGCAGCCCAGGGGGGGAAGATACGAACTTC.

This chain uses TRBV14 with TRBJ1-1, with D maybe TRBD1 (5 bases). The V gene's germline CDR1 is SGHDN and CDR2 FVKESK. The CDR3 is 15 amino acids. Trimming stripped 4 bases from V and 2 bases from J, with 14 bases between. CDR3 in amino acids: CASSPPGTFNTEAFF. CDR3 nucleotide sequence: TGTGCCAGCAGCCCGCCTGGGACTTTTAACACTGAAGCTTTCTTT.

This chain uses TRBV19 with TRBJ1-3; weak D call: TRBD1 (5 bases). The V gene's germline CDR1 is LNHDA and CDR2 SQIVND (reference sequence). This CDR3 contains 14 residues. V was trimmed by 6 bases and J by 4 bases, leaving 13 bases between them. CDR3: CASSGAAAGNTIYF. The DNA of the CDR3 is TGTGCCAGTAGCGGGGCCGCTGCGGGAAACACCATATATTTT.

V is TRBV30 and J is TRBJ1-2; D remains ambiguous. The CDR3 spans 16 residues. CDR1 and CDR2 (germline): GTSNPN, SVGIG (reference sequence). The V gene lost 2 bases and the J gene lost 4 bases, with 20 bases spanning the gap. The CDR3 DNA sequence: TGTGCCTGGAGTTCACGAGTTATGCCGATCCCCTATGGCTACACCTTC. Translated, it gives CAWSSRVMPIPYGYTF.

In regard to this clone: One end of the junction fails to match germline, which may point to a read error. Within the sample, other DNA sequences also encode this same CDR3. This rearrangement joins TRBV7-9 to TRBJ2-7, with D hard to call. The length of the CDR3 is 14 residues. Germline V gene data show CDR1 as SEHNR and CDR2 as FQNEAQ (reference sequence). CDR3 nucleotides: TGTGCTAGCAGCTCTATCGCGCAAGCCTACGAGCAGTACTTC. Its protein product is CASSSIAQAYEQYF. Drawing the rest from reference TRBV7-9 and TRBJ2-7, the complete variable domain is DTGVSQNPRHKITKRGQNVTFRCDPISEHNRLYWYRQTLGQGPEFLTYFQNEAQLEKSRLLSDRFSAERPKGSFSTLEIQRTEQGDSAMYLCASSSIAQAYEQYFGPGTRLTVT.

This rearrangement joins TRBV5-4 to TRBJ2-7; D unclear. This CDR3 spans 12 amino acids. In germline, CDR1 is SGHNT, CDR2 YYREEE (reference sequence). Between the trimmed V and J ends, which lost 4 bases and 2 bases, there was a span of 7 bases. CDR3: CASSAKPYEQYF. The CDR3 DNA reads TGTGCCAGCAGCGCGAAGCCCTACGAGCAGTACTTC.

This clone was observed once. The chain links TRBV25-1 to TRBJ1-2; weak D call: TRBD1 (5 bases). Trimming took off 6 bases at V and 7 bases at J, with 15 bases between the two ends. CDR1 and CDR2 from the germline V gene are MGHDK and SYGVNS. This CDR3 has 13 amino acids. The DNA for the CDR3 is TGTGCCAGCAGGGGGCGGGGAAGAGGTGGCTACACCTTC. This translates into CASRGRGRGGYTF.